The present TCR beta chain was sequenced within a study of cytomegalovirus exposure and HLA in healthy donors. The wider study: An early data release held 75 million to 100 million unique TCRs from HLA-typed donors. Study-wide results and caveats: In a later analysis, specific HLA alleles were associated with about 18,000 TCR beta sequences at a 0.05 false discovery rate.

This clone was recorded once. Its target is not known. In the PCR, 60 Vbeta and 13 Jbeta primers were used. Original processing notes: The authors later counted roughly 79 million unique TCR beta chains, about 11 million of them shared. Measured with immunoSEQ multiplex PCR; TCRdb has only the in-frame clones, and not every one. The DNA was the basis for D and trimming; V, J and clone size are from that table. The sample has approximately 110,000 clones, 81% seen once. The V gene's germline CDR1 is MNHEY and CDR2 SMNVEV (reference sequence). The CDR3 spans 14 residues. V dropped 10 bases and J dropped 3 bases, with 17 bases sitting between them.

This sequence was found in a woman in her twenties or thirties in good health and CMV-seronegative. Sequenced: PBMCs. This chain uses TRBV27 with TRBJ2-3; perhaps TRBD1 as D (6 bases). As DNA, the CDR3 is TGTGCCACCTCCCACGAGCAGGGGACAGATACGCAGTATTTT. Its protein product is CATSHEQGTDTQYF.